A selection of T cell receptor beta chains follows, all from one sample in a study of cytomegalovirus exposure and HLA in healthy donors. Profiled with immunoSEQ multiplex PCR; TCRdb holds only in-frame clones, not every one. Among some 130,000 clones listed, almost 85% were seen once. Sample: PBMCs. The receptors were sampled from a woman in her thirties in good health and CMV-seronegative. Both conserved end residues are part of each CDR3. A D gene is named only where the DNA matches it firmly. Expanded clones are given a class, and other clones once, few, many or no size at all.

V gene: TRBV4-1; J gene: TRBJ2-2; clone size: -; D gene: -; CDR3 DNA: TGCGCCAGCAGCCAAGTTGCAGGGGCGAGCGGGGAGCTGTTTTTT; CDR3 protein: CASSQVAGASGELFF
V gene: TRBV7-2; J gene: TRBJ2-1; clone size: -; D gene: TRBD2; CDR3 DNA: TGTGCCAGCAGCTCGGGGGACTACCGCCTGCTTGAGCAGTTCTTC; CDR3 protein: CASSSGDYRLLEQFF
V gene: TRBV18; J gene: TRBJ2-2; clone size: -; D gene: -; CDR3 DNA: TGTGCCAGCTCATCAGGGCGCGGGGAGCTGTTTTTT; CDR3 protein: CASSSGRGELFF
V gene: TRBV15; J gene: TRBJ1-6; clone size: -; D gene: -; CDR3 DNA: TGTGCCACCAGCAGAGATCCCGAGTCTCGTCCCCTCCACTTT; CDR3 protein: CATSRDPESRPLHF
V gene: TRBV6-5; J gene: TRBJ1-5; clone size: -; D gene: -; CDR3 DNA: TGTGCCAGCGGGAGGGTTACGAATCAGCCCCAGCATTTT; CDR3 protein: CASGRVTNQPQHF
V gene: TRBV27; J gene: TRBJ2-3; clone size: -; D gene: -; CDR3 DNA: TGTGCCAGCAGTTTATGGGGGGTGGGGGATACGCAGTATTTT; CDR3 protein: CASSLWGVGDTQYF
V gene: TRBV10-3; J gene: TRBJ2-2; clone size: -; D gene: TRBD1; CDR3 DNA: TGTGCCATCAGGGACAGGGGAGACACCGGGGAGCTGTTTTTT; CDR3 protein: CAIRDRGDTGELFF
V gene: TRBV18; J gene: TRBJ2-1; clone size: -; D gene: TRBD1; CDR3 DNA: TGTGCCAGCTCACCACCGGACAGGGCTGCTCCGCAGTTCTTC; CDR3 protein: CASSPPDRAAPQFF
V gene: TRBV7-7; J gene: TRBJ2-2; clone size: -; D gene: -; CDR3 DNA: TGTGCTAGCAGCCGGGGACAGAACACCGGGGAGCTGTTTTTT; CDR3 protein: CASSRGQNTGELFF
V gene: TRBV2; J gene: TRBJ2-3; clone size: -; D gene: -; CDR3 DNA: TGTGCCGCAACGGGGGTCAGCACAGATACGCAGTATTTT; CDR3 protein: CAATGVSTDTQYF
V gene: TRBV18; J gene: TRBJ1-2; clone size: -; D gene: -; CDR3 DNA: TGTGCCAGCTCACCGATCCCCGGACATGACGGCTACACCTTC; CDR3 protein: CASSPIPGHDGYTF
V gene: TRBV2; J gene: TRBJ2-7; clone size: few; D gene: TRBD2; CDR3 DNA: TGTGCCAGCATCGGGGGGACCTCCTACGAGCAGTACTTC; CDR3 protein: CASIGGTSYEQYF
V gene: TRBV5-1; J gene: TRBJ2-1; clone size: -; D gene: TRBD2; CDR3 DNA: TGCGCCAGCAGCTTCAATACCGGGAGGAACAATGAGCAGTTCTTC; CDR3 protein: CASSFNTGRNNEQFF
V gene: TRBV4-2; J gene: TRBJ1-3; clone size: -; D gene: -; CDR3 DNA: TGTGCCAGCAGCCAATATTTCGCCGGTCCTGGAAACACCATATATTTT; CDR3 protein: CASSQYFAGPGNTIYF
V gene: TRBV7-3; J gene: TRBJ2-3; clone size: -; D gene: TRBD2; CDR3 DNA: TGTGCCAGCAGCGCGACTAGCGGCACAGATACGCAGTATTTT; CDR3 protein: CASSATSGTDTQYF
V gene: TRBV27; J gene: TRBJ2-7; clone size: -; D gene: -; CDR3 DNA: TGTGCCAGCAGTTTAGGGGGGGCAGGCGTTTACGAGCAGTACTTC; CDR3 protein: CASSLGGAGVYEQYF
V gene: TRBV23-1; J gene: TRBJ2-2; clone size: few; D gene: -; CDR3 DNA: TGCGCCAGCAGCCATCGGGACAAGGGTGGGGCCGGGGAGCTGTTTTTT; CDR3 protein: CASSHRDKGGAGELFF
V gene: TRBV27; J gene: TRBJ2-3; clone size: -; D gene: TRBD1; CDR3 DNA: TGTGCCAGCAGCCAATTGGGACAGGGAAACACAGATACGCAGTATTTT; CDR3 protein: CASSQLGQGNTDTQYF
V gene: TRBV11-3; J gene: TRBJ2-3; clone size: -; D gene: -; CDR3 DNA: TGTGCCAGCAGCTTAGATCTGCAGCGGGCCACAGATACGCAGTATTTT; CDR3 protein: CASSLDLQRATDTQYF
V gene: TRBV6-5; J gene: TRBJ1-2; clone size: -; D gene: -; CDR3 DNA: TGTGCCAGCTCGATGGACAGCAACTATGGCTACACCTTC; CDR3 protein: CASSMDSNYGYTF
V gene: TRBV6-5; J gene: TRBJ1-5; clone size: few; D gene: -; CDR3 DNA: TGTGCCAGCAGTTTAAGCGGGGCTGGCCATCAGCCCCAGCATTTT; CDR3 protein: CASSLSGAGHQPQHF
V gene: TRBV29-1; J gene: TRBJ2-3; clone size: once; D gene: TRBD1; CDR3 DNA: TGCAGCGTTGAGTCCGGACAGGGAGCAGATACGCAGTATTTT; CDR3 protein: CSVESGQGADTQYF
V gene: TRBV30; J gene: TRBJ2-3; clone size: few; D gene: -; CDR3 DNA: TGTGCCTGGAAGGGGGGGCAGTCGGGTCCCCAGTATTTT; CDR3 protein: CAWKGGQSGPQYF
V gene: TRBV2; J gene: TRBJ1-5; clone size: few; D gene: -; CDR3 DNA: TGTGCCAGCAGCATCGGACACGGTGGGCCCCAGCATTTT; CDR3 protein: CASSIGHGGPQHF
V gene: TRBV5-4; J gene: TRBJ1-1; clone size: once; D gene: TRBD1; CDR3 DNA: TGTGCCAGCAGAAGGGGCCAGGGGGCTTGGACTGAAGCTTTCTTT; CDR3 protein: CASRRGQGAWTEAFF
V gene: TRBV18; J gene: TRBJ1-1; clone size: -; D gene: TRBD1; CDR3 DNA: TGTGCCAGCTCACAGATAACAACAGGGGGCACTGAAGCTTTCTTT; CDR3 protein: CASSQITTGGTEAFF
V gene: TRBV27; J gene: TRBJ1-6; clone size: -; D gene: -; CDR3 DNA: TGTGCCAGCAGAGAGAACAGGTACAGCTATAATTCACCCCTCCACTTT; CDR3 protein: CASRENRYSYNSPLHF
V gene: TRBV2; J gene: TRBJ2-2; clone size: -; D gene: -; CDR3 DNA: TGTGCCAGCAGTCGCGGGACCGCCACCGGGGAGCTGTTTTTT; CDR3 protein: CASSRGTATGELFF
V gene: TRBV7-8; J gene: TRBJ2-7; clone size: -; D gene: -; CDR3 DNA: TGTGCCAGCAGGGGTACAGGAACCTACGAGCAGTACTTC; CDR3 protein: CASRGTGTYEQYF
V gene: TRBV6-5; J gene: TRBJ1-2; clone size: -; D gene: -; CDR3 DNA: TGTGCCAGCAGTTACCAGGGTCGGGGACTGCTCTATGGCTACACCTTC; CDR3 protein: CASSYQGRGLLYGYTF
V gene: TRBV10-3; J gene: TRBJ2-1; clone size: -; D gene: TRBD2; CDR3 DNA: TGTGCCATCAGCCAGCCTCGGGCTAGCGGTTACAATGAGCAGTTCTTC; CDR3 protein: CAISQPRASGYNEQFF
V gene: TRBV9; J gene: TRBJ2-1; clone size: -; D gene: TRBD1; CDR3 DNA: TGTGCCAGCAGCGTAGGGGACAGATACAATGAGCAGTTCTTC; CDR3 protein: CASSVGDRYNEQFF